Following are 10 T cell receptor beta chains from one sample sequenced in a study of blood T cell repertoires in COVID-19. TCRdb's copy holds only in-frame clones and misses some; the assay was immunoSEQ multiplex PCR. The sample comprises approximately 50,000 clones, roughly nine tenths of which are singletons, and under 35% rests with the top ten. Specimen: peripheral blood. The receptors stem from an elderly woman with acute or convalescent COVID-19.

This clone turned up a few times. The rearrangement links TRBV7-8 to TRBJ2-7; TRBD2 might be the D (5 bases). The CDR3 runs 14 residues. Trimming removed 6 bases from V and 2 bases from J, with 14 bases in between. Germline-derived CDR1 and CDR2 are SGHVS and FQNEAQ. CDR3 in DNA: TGTGCCAGCAGTCAAGGACTTGGACCCTACGAGCAGTACGTC. Residues: CASSQGLGPYEQYV.

This sequence joins TRBV19 and TRBJ2-1, with TRBD2 matching over 9 bases. Germline lookup yields CDR1 LNHDA and CDR2 SQIVND (reference sequence). The CDR3 contains 14 residues. The J segment lost 10 bases and the V segment lost 7 bases, leaving 11 bases of the junction unmatched. Written as DNA, the CDR3 is TGTGCCAGTAATGATCCGGGGCTAGCGGGGGAGCAGTTCTTC. This codes for CASNDPGLAGEQFF.

The chain recombines TRBV6-5 with TRBJ2-2; 7 bases match TRBD1. This CDR3 has 16 residues. CDR1 and CDR2 from the germline V gene are MNHEY and SVGAGI. Trimming removed 0 bases from V and 4 bases from J; junction bases left unmatched: 5. The CDR3 DNA reads TGTGCCAGCAGTTACTCCGGGACAGACCGCACCGGGGAGCTGTTTTTT. It specifies CASSYSGTDRTGELFF.

V gene TRBV28 combines with J gene TRBJ2-3, with 7 bases matching TRBD2. Trimming took 6 bases from V and 0 from J; bases not matched to a gene: 9. The CDR3 sequence is 16 residues long. Germline CDR1 and CDR2: MDHEN and SYDVKM. The CDR3 region has the DNA TGTGCCAGCAGCCCCGGAGGAGCGGGGAGCACAGATACGCAGTATTTT. Its protein product is CASSPGGAGSTDTQYF.

The CDR3 DNA reads as TGCGCCAGCAGCCAAGATCCCGGACAGGGTTTTGAAAAACTGTTTTTT. This translates into CASSQDPGQGFEKLFF. The J gene is TRBJ1-4, the V gene TRBV4-1, with 8 bases aligning to TRBD1. Per germline, CDR1 MGHRA and CDR2 YSYEKL. V shed 0 bases and J 7 bases; nucleotides not matched to a gene: 7. This CDR3 is 16 amino acids long.

This clone was observed a few times. The chain recombines TRBV7-9 with TRBJ2-5, with TRBD1 matching 8 bases. CDR1 SEHNR and CDR2 FQNEAQ come from the germline V gene (reference sequence). The CDR3 contains 16 residues. V lost 5 bases to trimming and J lost 0 bases; unmatched junction nucleotides: 8. This CDR3 is CASSRAGGSNQETQYF. The CDR3 region has the DNA TGTGCCAGCAGCCGAGCAGGGGGCTCAAACCAAGAGACCCAGTACTTC. Combining the CDR3 with reference TRBV7-9 and TRBJ2-5 gives the whole variable domain DTGVSQNPRHKITKRGQNVTFRCDPISEHNRLYWYRQTLGQGPEFLTYFQNEAQLEKSRLLSDRFSAERPKGSFSTLEIQRTEQGDSAMYLCASSRAGGSNQETQYFGPGTRLLVL.

V gene TRBV18 combines with J gene TRBJ2-3, with 10 bases identical to TRBD2. The germline gives CDR1 KGHSH, CDR2 LQKENI. The CDR3 is made up of 18 amino acids. V lost 3 bases and J lost 0; bases outside the gene matches: 9. CDR3 bases: TGTGCCAGCTCACCGTATGGTAGCGGGGGGACTAGCACAGATACGCAGTATTTT. Protein sequence: CASSPYGSGGTSTDTQYF.

The rearrangement links TRBV19 to TRBJ1-5; D not resolved. This CDR3 contains 15 residues. The germline CDR1 and CDR2 sequences are LNHDA and SQIVND (reference sequence). With 2 bases removed from V and 2 bases from J, the gap between germline ends came to 10 bases. The CDR3 here is CASSIQTSGNQPQHF. The CDR3 nucleotides are TGTGCCAGTAGTATACAAACTTCGGGCAATCAGCCCCAGCATTTT.

The chain employs TRBV6-5 and TRBJ2-5; TRBD2 might be the D (6 bases). The ends were cut back, 8 bases at V and 5 bases at J, with 15 bases in the middle. The CDR3 has 13 residues. Germline V lookup: CDR1 MNHEY, CDR2 SVGAGI. CDR3 sequence: CASETGVGETQYF. Here the CDR3 DNA reads TGTGCCAGCGAAACGGGGGTAGGGGAGACCCAGTACTTC.

The chain links TRBV29-1 to TRBJ2-3, with TRBD2 as a possible D gene (6 bases). V was clipped by 5 bases and J by 3 bases, with 15 bases between them. This CDR3 spans 14 amino acids. In germline, CDR1 is SQVTM, CDR2 ANQGSEA. This CDR3 reads CSVYRAAGTDTQYF. The CDR3 coding sequence is TGCAGCGTTTACCGTGCGGCGGGAACAGATACGCAGTATTTT.